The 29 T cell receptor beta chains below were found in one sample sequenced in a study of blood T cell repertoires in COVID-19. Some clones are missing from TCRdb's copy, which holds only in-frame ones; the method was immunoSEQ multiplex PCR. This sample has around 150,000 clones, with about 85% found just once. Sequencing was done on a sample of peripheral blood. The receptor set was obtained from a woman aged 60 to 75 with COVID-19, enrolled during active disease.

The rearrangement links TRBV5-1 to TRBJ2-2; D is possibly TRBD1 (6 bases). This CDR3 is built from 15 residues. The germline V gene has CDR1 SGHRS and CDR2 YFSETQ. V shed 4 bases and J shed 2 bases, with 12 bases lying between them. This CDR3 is CASSLHRVNTGELFF. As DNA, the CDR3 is TGCGCCAGCAGCCTCCACAGGGTCAACACCGGGGAGCTGTTTTTT.

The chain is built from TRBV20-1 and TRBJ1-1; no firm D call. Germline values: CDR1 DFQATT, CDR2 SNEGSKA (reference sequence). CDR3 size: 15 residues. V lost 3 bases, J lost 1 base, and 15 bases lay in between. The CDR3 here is CSASLGRFSNTEAFF. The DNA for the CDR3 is TGCAGTGCTAGTTTGGGGAGGTTTTCGAACACTGAAGCTTTCTTT.

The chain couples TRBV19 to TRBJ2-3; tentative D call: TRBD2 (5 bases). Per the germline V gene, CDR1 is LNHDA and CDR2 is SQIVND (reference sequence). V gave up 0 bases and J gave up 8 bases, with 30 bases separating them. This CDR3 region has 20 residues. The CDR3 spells CASSIERGRAPGAPRSTQYF. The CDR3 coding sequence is TGTGCCAGTAGTATAGAAAGAGGGCGGGCCCCCGGAGCTCCGCGCAGTACGCAGTATTTT.

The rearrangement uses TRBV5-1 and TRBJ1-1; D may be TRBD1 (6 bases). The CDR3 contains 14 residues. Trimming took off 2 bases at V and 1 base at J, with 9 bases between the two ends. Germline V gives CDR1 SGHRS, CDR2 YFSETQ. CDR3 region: CASSFQGSNTEAFF. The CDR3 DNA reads TGCGCCAGCAGCTTTCAGGGGTCGAACACTGAAGCTTTCTTT.

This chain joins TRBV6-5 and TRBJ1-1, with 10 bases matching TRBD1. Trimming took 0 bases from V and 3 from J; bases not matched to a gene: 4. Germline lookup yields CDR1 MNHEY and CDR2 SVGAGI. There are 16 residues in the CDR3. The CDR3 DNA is TGTGCCAGCAGTTACTCTGAGGACAGGGGGGACACTGAAGCTTTCTTT. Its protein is CASSYSEDRGDTEAFF.

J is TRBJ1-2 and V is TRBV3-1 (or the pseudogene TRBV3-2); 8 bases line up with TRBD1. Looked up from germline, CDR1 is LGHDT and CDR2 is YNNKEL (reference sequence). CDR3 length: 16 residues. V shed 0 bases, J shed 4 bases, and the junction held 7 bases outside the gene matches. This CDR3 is CASSQERTGLGYGYTF. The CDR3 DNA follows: TGTGCCAGCAGCCAAGAGAGGACAGGGTTGGGCTATGGCTACACCTTC.

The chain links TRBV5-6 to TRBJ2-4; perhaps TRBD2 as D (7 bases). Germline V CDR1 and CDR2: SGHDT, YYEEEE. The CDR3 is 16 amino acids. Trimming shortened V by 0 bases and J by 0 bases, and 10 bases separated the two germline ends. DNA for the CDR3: TGTGCCAGCAGCTTGGGGGGGGGCCTAGCCAAAAACATTCAGTACTTC. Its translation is CASSLGGGLAKNIQYF.

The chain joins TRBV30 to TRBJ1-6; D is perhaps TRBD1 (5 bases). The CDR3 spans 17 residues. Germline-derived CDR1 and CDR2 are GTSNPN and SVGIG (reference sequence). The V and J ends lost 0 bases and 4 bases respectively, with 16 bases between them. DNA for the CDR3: TGTGCCTGGAGTGTAGGGCTTTCTGGGGGGTATAATTCACCCCTCCACTTT. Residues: CAWSVGLSGGYNSPLHF.

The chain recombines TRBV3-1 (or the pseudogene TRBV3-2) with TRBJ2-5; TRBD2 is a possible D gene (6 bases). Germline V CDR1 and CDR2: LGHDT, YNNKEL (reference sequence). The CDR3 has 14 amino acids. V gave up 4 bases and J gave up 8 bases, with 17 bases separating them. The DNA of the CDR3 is TGTGCCAGCAGCCTTGGGACTCCACATGGAACCCAGTACTTC. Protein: CASSLGTPHGTQYF.

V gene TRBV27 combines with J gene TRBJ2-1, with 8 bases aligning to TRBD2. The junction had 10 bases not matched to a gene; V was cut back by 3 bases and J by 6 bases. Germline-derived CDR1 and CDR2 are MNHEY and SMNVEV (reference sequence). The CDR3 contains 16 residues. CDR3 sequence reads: CASSLIQRERCNEQFF. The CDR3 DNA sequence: TGTGCCAGCAGTTTGATCCAGCGGGAGCGATGCAATGAGCAGTTCTTC.

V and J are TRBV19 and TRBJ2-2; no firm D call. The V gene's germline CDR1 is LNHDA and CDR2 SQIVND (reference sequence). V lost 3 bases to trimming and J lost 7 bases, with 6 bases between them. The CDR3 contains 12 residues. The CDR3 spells CASSMQIGELFF. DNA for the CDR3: TGTGCCAGTAGTATGCAGATCGGGGAGCTGTTTTTT.

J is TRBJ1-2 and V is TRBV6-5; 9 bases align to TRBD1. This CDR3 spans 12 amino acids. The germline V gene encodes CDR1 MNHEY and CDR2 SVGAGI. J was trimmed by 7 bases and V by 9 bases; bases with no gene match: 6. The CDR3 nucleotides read TGTGCCAGTACAGGGGGCGCTTCTGGCTACACCTTC. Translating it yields CASTGGASGYTF.

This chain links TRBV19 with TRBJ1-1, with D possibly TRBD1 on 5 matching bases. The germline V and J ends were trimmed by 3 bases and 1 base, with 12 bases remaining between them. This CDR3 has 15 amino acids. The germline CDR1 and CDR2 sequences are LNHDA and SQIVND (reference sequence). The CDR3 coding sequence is TGTGCCAGTAGTATGCCGGCAGGGCCGAACACTGAAGCTTTCTTT. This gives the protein CASSMPAGPNTEAFF.

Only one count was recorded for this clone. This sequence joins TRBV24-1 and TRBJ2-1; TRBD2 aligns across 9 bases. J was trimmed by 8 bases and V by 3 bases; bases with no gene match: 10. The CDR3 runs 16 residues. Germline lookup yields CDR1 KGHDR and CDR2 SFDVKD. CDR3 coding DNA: TGTGCCACCAGTGATACCCACGGGCTAGCGGGGCATGAGCAGTTCTTC. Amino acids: CATSDTHGLAGHEQFF.

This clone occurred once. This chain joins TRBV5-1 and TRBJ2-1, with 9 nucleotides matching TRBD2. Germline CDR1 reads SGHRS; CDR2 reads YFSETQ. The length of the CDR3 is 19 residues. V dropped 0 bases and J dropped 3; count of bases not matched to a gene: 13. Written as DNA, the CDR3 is TGCGCCAGCAGCTTGGGGTGGCTAGCGGGAACCTCCGGCTACAATGAGCAGTTCTTC. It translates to CASSLGWLAGTSGYNEQFF. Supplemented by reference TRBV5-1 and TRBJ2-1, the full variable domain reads KAGVTQTPRYLIKTRGQQVTLSCSPISGHRSVSWYQQTPGQGLQFLFEYFSETQRNKGNFPGRFSGRQFSNSRSEMNVSTLELGDSALYLCASSLGWLAGTSGYNEQFFGPGTRLTVL.

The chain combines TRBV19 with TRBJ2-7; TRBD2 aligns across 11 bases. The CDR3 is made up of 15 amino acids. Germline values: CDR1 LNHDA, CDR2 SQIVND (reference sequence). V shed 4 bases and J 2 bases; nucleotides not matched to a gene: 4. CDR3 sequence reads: CASSNGLAGTYEQYF. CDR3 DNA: TGTGCCAGTAGTAACGGACTAGCGGGTACCTACGAGCAGTACTTC.

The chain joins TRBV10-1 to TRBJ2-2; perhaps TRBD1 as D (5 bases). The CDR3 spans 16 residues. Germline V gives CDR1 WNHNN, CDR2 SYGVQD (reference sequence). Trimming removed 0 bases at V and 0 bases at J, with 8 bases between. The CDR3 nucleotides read TGCGCCAGCAGTGAGTCCCGCAGGGCGAACACCGGGGAGCTGTTTTTT. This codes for CASSESRRANTGELFF.

The CDR3 is CASSEPGKETQYF. CDR3 in DNA: TGTGCCAGCAGTGAACCCGGGAAAGAGACCCAGTACTTC. The V call is TRBV25-1, the J call TRBJ2-5, with TRBD2 as a possible D gene (5 bases). This CDR3 region has 13 residues. Germline CDR1 is MGHDK and CDR2 is SYGVNS. V lost 2 bases to trimming and J lost 3 bases, with 7 bases between them.

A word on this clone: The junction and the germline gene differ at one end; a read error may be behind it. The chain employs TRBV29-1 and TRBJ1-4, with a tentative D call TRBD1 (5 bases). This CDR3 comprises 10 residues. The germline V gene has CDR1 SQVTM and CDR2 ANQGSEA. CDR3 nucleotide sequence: TGCAGCGTTGGCGGGGATAAACAGGTTTTT. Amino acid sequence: CSVGGDKQVF.

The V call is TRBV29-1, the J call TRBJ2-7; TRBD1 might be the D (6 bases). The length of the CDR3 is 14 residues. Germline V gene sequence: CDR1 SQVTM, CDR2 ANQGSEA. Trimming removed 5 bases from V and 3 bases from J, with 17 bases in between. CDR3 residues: CSVTLQGWSYEQYF. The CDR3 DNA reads TGCAGCGTTACCCTCCAGGGGTGGAGCTACGAGCAGTACTTC.

The CDR3 sequence is CASSLGSSGRYEQYF. DNA for the CDR3: TGTGCCAGCAGCTTAGGCTCTAGCGGACGATACGAGCAGTACTTC. V and J are TRBV7-9 and TRBJ2-7; 7 nucleotides align to TRBD2. The V gene's germline CDR1 is SEHNR and CDR2 FQNEAQ (reference sequence). The CDR3 loop spans 15 amino acids. V was pared by 1 base and J by 4 bases, with 7 bases of the junction left unmatched.

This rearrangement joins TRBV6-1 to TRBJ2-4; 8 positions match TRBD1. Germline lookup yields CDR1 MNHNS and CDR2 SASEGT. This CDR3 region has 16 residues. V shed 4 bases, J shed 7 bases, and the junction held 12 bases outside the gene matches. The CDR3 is CASSALPGGQGNIQYF. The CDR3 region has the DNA TGTGCCAGCAGTGCCCTTCCAGGGGGCCAAGGGAACATTCAGTACTTC.

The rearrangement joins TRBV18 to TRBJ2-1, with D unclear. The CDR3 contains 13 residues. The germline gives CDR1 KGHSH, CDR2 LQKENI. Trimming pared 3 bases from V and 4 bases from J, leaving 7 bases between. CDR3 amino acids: CASSPTEYNEQFF. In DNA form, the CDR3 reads TGTGCCAGCTCACCTACAGAATACAATGAGCAGTTCTTC.

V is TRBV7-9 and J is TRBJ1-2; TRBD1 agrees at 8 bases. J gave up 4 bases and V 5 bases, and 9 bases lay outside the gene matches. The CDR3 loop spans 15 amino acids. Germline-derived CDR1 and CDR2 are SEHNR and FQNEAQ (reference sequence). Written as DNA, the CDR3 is TGTGCCAGCAGCACCACGGACAGGGCTAGCTATGGCTACACCTTC. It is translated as CASSTTDRASYGYTF.

The CDR3 DNA reads as TGTGCCACCAGTGATCGAGACTGGTATGGCTACACCTTC. Its protein product is CATSDRDWYGYTF. J is TRBJ1-2 and V is TRBV24-1; no firm D call. Germline assignment: CDR1 KGHDR and CDR2 SFDVKD. This CDR3 has 13 residues. V was cut by 3 bases and J by 5 bases, with 9 bases left in between.

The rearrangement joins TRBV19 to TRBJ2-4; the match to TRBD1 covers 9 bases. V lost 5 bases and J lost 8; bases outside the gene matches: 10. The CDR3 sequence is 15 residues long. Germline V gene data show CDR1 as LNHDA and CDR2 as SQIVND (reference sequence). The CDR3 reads CASSAGTGNFDIQYF. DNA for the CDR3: TGTGCCAGTAGTGCCGGGACAGGGAATTTCGACATTCAGTACTTC.

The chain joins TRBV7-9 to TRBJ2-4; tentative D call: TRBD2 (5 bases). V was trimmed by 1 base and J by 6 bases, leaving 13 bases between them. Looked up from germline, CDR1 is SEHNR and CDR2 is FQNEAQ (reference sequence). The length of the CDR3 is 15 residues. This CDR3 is CASSLVLANRNIQYF. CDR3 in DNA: TGTGCCAGCAGCTTAGTTCTAGCTAACCGAAACATTCAGTACTTC. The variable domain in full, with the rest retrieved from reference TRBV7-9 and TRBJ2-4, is DTGVSQNPRHKITKRGQNVTFRCDPISEHNRLYWYRQTLGQGPEFLTYFQNEAQLEKSRLLSDRFSAERPKGSFSTLEIQRTEQGDSAMYLCASSLVLANRNIQYFGAGTRLSVL.

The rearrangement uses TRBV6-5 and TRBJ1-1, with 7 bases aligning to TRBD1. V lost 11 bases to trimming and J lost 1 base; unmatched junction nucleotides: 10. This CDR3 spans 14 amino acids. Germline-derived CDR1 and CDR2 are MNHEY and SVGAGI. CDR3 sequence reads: CAGIVTGQNTEAFF. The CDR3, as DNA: TGTGCCGGAATCGTGACAGGGCAGAACACTGAAGCTTTCTTT.

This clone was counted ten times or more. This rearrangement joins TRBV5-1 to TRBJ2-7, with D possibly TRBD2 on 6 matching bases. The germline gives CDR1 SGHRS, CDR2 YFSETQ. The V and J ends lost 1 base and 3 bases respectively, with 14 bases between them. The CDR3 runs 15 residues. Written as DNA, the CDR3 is TGCGCCAGCAGCTTGATCCCGGGAGCGAACTACGAGCAGTACTTC. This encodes CASSLIPGANYEQYF.